Sequencing of this T cell receptor beta chain was carried out in a study of T cell responses to AZD1222 COVID-19 vaccine. Study at large: Pooling of second doses given at about 4 or about 12 weeks was done. General observations from the study: White British ancestry dominated among donors, who included more females, and clonal diversity was possibly underestimated. Spike-specific TCR breadth and depth grew following two AZD1222 doses. With dominance at 160-218 and 743-854, vaccine-associated CD4 TCRs spanned spike.

Assay used: immunoSEQ multiplex PCR; TCRdb lists only in-frame clones, some missing. The sample lists some 120,000 clones, 80% to 90% occurring once. As regards this clone: Its antigen is as yet unknown.

Trimming removed 0 bases from V and 2 bases from J, with 7 bases in between. This CDR3 contains 14 residues. CDR1 and CDR2 (germline): SGHTA, FQGTGA. The specimen was peripheral blood, collected on day 0 of AZD1222 vaccination. The origin of this receptor is an adult in good health. The rearrangement uses TRBV7-3 and TRBJ1-2, with no clear D. The CDR3 DNA follows: TGTGCCAGCAGCTTAACGCCAGGCAACTATGGCTACACCTTC. Its protein product is CASSLTPGNYGYTF. The full variable domain, with the rest looked up from reference TRBV7-3 and TRBJ1-2, is GAGVSQTPSNKVTEKGKYVELRCDPISGHTALYWYRQSLGQGPEFLIYFQGTGAADDSGLPNDRFFAVRPEGSVSTLKIQRTERGDSAVYLCASSLTPGNYGYTFGSGTRLTVV.